This T cell receptor (beta chain) was captured by sequencing in a study of human T cells and chemical hapten exposure. This clonotype was observed a few times. Via MiXCR, TCRdb re-called the RACE reads, giving one row per CDR3 protein. The data contain 84,000 or so distinct CDR3 sequences, around 8.8% of them singletons. Germline lookup yields CDR1 SEHNR and CDR2 FQNEAQ (reference sequence). The CDR3 consists of 16 residues. The ends lost 4 bases at V and 4 bases at J; junction bases unmatched: 10. The time point: pre-sensitization, week 0. The treatment here: therapeutic diphenylcyclopropenone sensitization with weekly scalp DPC.

The chain carries TRBV7-9 and TRBJ2-1, with 7 bases aligning to TRBD2. This receptor was obtained from a man aged 35 to 55 with alopecia areata. Some clones in this sample may be carry-over from other donors' samples. Material: whole blood, obtained in connection with sensitization to the hapten diphenylcyclopropenone (DPC). CDR3 sequence (DNA): TGTGCCAGCAGCTCCCAGGGTGGGACTAAGTACAATGAGCAGTTCTTC. Translating gives CASSSQGGTKYNEQFF.